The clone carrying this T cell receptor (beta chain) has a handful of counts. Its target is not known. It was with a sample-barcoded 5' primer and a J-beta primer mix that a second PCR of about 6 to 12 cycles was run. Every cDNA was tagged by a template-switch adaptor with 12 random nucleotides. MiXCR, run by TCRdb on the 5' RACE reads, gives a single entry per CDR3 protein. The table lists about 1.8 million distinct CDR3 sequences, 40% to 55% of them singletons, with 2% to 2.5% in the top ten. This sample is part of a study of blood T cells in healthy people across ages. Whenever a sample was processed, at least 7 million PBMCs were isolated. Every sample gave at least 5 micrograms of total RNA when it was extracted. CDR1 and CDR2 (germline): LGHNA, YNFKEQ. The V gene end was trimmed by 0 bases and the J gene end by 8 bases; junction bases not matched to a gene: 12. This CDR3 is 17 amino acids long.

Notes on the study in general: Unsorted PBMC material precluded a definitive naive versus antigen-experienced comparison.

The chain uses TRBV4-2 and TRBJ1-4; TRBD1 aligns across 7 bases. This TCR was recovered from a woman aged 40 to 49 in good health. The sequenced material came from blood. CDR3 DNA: TGTGCCAGCAGCCAAGACCCTCTCCGACAGGGAGGAGAAAAACTGTTTTTT. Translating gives CASSQDPLRQGGEKLFF.